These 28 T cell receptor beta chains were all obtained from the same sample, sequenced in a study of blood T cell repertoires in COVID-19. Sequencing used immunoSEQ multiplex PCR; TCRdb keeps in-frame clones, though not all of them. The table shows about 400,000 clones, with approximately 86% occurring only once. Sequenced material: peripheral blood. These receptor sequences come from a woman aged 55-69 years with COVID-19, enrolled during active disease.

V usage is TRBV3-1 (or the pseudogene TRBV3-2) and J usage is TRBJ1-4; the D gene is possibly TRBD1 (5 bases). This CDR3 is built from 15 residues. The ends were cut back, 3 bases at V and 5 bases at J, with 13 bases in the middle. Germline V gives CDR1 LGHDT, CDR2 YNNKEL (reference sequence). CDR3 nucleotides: TGTGCCAGCAGCCATCGGTTGGCAGGGAATGAAAAACTGTTTTTT. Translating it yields CASSHRLAGNEKLFF.

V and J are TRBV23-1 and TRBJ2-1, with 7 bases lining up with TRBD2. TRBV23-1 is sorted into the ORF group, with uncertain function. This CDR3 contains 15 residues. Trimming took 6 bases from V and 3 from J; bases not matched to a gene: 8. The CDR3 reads CASSLQGGYYNEQFF. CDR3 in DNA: TGCGCCAGCAGCCTCCAGGGAGGGTACTACAATGAGCAGTTCTTC.

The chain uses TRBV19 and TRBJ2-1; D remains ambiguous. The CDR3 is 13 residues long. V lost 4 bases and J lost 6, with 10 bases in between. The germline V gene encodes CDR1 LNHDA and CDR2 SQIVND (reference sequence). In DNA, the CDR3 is TGTGCCAGTAGTAAGTCCACAGTCAATGAGCAGTTCTTC. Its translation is CASSKSTVNEQFF.

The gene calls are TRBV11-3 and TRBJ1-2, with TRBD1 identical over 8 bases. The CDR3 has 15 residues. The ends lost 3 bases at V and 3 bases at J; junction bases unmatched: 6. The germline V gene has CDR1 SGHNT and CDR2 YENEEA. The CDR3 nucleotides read TGTGCCAGCAGCTTCTCCAGGGGGCAGGACTATGGCTACACCTTC. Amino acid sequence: CASSFSRGQDYGYTF.

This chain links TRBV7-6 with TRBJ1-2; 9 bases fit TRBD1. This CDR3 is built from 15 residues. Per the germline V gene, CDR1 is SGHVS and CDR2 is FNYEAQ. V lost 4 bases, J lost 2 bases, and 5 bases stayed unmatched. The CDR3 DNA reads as TGTGCCAGCAGCTCAGGACAGGGGTTGAACTATGGCTACACCTTC. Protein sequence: CASSSGQGLNYGYTF.

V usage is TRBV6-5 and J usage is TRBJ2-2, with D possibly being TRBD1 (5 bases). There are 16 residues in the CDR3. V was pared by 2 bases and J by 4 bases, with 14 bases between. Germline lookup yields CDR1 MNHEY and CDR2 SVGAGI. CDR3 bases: TGTGCCAGCAGTTACCAGGGCGGAGAACTCACCGGGGAGCTGTTTTTT. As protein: CASSYQGGELTGELFF.

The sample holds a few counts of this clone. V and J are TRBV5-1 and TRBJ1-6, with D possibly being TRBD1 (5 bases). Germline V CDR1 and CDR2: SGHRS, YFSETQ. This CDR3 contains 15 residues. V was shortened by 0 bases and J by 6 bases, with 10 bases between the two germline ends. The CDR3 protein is CASSLGGGSNSPLHF. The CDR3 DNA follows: TGCGCCAGCAGCTTGGGGGGCGGATCTAATTCACCCCTCCACTTT.

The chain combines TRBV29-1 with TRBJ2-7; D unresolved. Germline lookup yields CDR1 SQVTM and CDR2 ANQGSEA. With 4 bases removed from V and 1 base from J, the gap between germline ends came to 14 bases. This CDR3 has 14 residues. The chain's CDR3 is CSVVEGEASYEQYF. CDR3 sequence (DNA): TGCAGCGTTGTGGAAGGAGAGGCTTCCTACGAGCAGTACTTC.

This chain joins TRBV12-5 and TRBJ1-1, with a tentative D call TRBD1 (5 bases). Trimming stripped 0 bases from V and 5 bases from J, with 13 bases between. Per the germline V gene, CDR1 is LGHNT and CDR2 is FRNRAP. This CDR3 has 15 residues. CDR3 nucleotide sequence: TGTGCTAGTGGTTTGGTTGGCGGGGCTAGAACTGAAGCTTTCTTT. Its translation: CASGLVGGARTEAFF.

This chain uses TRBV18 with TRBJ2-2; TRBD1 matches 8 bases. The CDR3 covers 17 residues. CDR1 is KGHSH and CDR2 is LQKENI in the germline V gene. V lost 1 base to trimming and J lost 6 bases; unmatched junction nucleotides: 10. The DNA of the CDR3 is TGTGCCAGCTCACCACAGGAGGCGCAGGGGGCGGCCGGGGAGCTGTTTTTT. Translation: CASSPQEAQGAAGELFF.

As DNA, the CDR3 is TGTGCCAGCAGCCGATACGGCGGGGAGCTGTTTTTT. Encoded protein: CASSRYGGELFF. This chain uses TRBV7-2 with TRBJ2-2, with D unresolved. The CDR3 totals 12 residues. Per germline, CDR1 SGHTA and CDR2 FQGNSA. V was shortened by 5 bases and J by 7 bases, with 8 bases between the two germline ends.

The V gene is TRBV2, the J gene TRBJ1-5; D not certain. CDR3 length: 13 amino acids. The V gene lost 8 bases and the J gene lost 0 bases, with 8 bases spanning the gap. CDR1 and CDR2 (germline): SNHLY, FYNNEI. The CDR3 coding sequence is TGTGCCAGCTCACAGAATAGCAATCAGCCCCAGCATTTT. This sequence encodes CASSQNSNQPQHF.

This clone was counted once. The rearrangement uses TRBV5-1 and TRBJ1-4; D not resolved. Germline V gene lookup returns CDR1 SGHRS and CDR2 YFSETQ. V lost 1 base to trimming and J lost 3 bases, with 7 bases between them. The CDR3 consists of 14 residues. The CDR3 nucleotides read TGCGCCAGCAGCTTGATGGCCGCTAATGAAAAACTGTTTTTT. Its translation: CASSLMAANEKLFF.

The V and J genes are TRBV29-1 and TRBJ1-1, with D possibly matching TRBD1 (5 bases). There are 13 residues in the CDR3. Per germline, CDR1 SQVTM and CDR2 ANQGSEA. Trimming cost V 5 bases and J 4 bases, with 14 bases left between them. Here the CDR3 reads CSVSTDRITEAFF. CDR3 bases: TGCAGCGTTTCAACCGACAGAATCACTGAAGCTTTCTTT. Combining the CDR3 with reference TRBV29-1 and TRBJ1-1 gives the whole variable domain SAVISQKPSRDICQRGTSLTIQCQVDSQVTMMFWYRQQPGQSLTLIATANQGSEATYESGFVIDKFPISRPNLTFSTLTVSNMSPEDSSIYLCSVSTDRITEAFFGQGTRLTVV.

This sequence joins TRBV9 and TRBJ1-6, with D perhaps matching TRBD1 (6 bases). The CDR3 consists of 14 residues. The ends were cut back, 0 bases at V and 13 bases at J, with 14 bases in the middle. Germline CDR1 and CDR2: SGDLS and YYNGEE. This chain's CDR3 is CASSVGVGAGPLHF. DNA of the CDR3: TGTGCCAGCAGCGTAGGAGTGGGGGCAGGGCCCCTCCACTTT.

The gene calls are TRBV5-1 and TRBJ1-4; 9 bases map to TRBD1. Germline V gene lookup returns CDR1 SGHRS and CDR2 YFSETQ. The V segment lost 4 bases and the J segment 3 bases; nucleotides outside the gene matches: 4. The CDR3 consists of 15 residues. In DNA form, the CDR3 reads TGCGCCAGCAGCATACAGGGGGCGTCTAATGAAAAACTGTTTTTT. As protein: CASSIQGASNEKLFF.

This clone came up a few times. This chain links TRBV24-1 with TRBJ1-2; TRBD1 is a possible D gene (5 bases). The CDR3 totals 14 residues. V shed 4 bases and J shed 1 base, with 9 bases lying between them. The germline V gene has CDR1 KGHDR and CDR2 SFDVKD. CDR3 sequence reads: CATSEAGYNYGYTF. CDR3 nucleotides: TGTGCCACCAGTGAGGCAGGGTATAACTATGGCTACACCTTC.

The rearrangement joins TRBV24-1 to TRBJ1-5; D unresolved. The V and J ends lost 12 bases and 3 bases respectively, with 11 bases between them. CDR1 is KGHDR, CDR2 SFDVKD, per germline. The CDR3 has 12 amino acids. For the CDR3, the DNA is TGTGCCCGCCGGGAGGACAATCAGCCCCAGCATTTT. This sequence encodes CARREDNQPQHF.

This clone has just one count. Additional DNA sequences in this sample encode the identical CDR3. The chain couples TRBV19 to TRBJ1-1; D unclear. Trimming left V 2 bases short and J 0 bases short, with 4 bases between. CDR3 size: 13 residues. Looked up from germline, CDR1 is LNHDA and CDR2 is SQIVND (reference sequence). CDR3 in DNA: TGTGCCAGTAGTATACGGGTGAACACTGAAGCTTTCTTT. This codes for CASSIRVNTEAFF.

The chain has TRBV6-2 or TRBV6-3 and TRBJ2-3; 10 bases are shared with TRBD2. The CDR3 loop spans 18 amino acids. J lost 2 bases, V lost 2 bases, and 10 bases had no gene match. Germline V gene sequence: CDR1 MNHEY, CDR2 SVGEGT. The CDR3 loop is CASSYAPLAGSFTDTQYF. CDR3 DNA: TGTGCCAGCAGTTACGCCCCACTAGCGGGGAGTTTCACAGATACGCAGTATTTT.

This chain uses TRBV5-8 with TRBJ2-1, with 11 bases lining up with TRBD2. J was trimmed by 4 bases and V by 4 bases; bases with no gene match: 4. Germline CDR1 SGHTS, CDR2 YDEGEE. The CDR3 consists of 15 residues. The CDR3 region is CASSISGGDYNEQFF. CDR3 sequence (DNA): TGTGCCAGCAGCATTAGCGGGGGGGATTACAATGAGCAGTTCTTC.

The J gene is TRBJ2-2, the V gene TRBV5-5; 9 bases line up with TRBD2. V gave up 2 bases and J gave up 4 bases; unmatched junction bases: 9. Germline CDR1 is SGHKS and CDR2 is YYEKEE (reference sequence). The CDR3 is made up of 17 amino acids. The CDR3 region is CASSFTTSGSPTGELFF. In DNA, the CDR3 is TGTGCCAGCAGCTTTACCACTAGCGGGTCTCCCACCGGGGAGCTGTTTTTT. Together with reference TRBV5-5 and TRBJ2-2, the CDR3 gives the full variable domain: DAGVTQSPTHLIKTRGQQVTLRCSPISGHKSVSWYQQVLGQGPQFIFQYYEKEERGRGNFPDRFSARQFPNYSSELNVNALLLGDSALYLCASSFTTSGSPTGELFFGEGSRLTVL.

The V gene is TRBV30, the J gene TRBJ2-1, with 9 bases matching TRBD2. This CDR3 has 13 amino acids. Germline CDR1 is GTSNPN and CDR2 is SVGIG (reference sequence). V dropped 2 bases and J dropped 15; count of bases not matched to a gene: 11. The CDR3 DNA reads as TGTGCCTGGAGTCTGCAGCGGGGGGCGCTCCCGTTCTTC. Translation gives CAWSLQRGALPFF. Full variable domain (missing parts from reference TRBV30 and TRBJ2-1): SQTIHQWPATLVQPVGSPLSLECTVEGTSNPNLYWYRQAAGRGLQLLFYSVGIGQISSEVPQNLSASRPQDRQFILSSKKLLLSDSGFYLCAWSLQRGALPFFGPGTRLTVL.

This chain's CDR3 is CATSGGPLTDTQYF. The CDR3 bases are TGTGCCACCTCTGGAGGGCCCCTCACAGATACGCAGTATTTT. This rearrangement joins TRBV15 to TRBJ2-3; D is possibly TRBD2 (6 bases). Trimming removed 8 bases at V and 2 bases at J, with 14 bases between. This CDR3 has 14 residues. Germline V lookup: CDR1 LNHNV, CDR2 YYDKDF (reference sequence).

CDR3 sequence (DNA): TGTGCCAGCAGTTTATCGGGAGGGTTGAACTATGGCTACACCTTC. Translation gives CASSLSGGLNYGYTF. This rearrangement joins TRBV27 to TRBJ1-2; D remains unclear. This CDR3 region has 15 residues. V lost 0 bases and J lost 2, with 10 bases in between. Germline V lookup: CDR1 MNHEY, CDR2 SMNVEV (reference sequence).

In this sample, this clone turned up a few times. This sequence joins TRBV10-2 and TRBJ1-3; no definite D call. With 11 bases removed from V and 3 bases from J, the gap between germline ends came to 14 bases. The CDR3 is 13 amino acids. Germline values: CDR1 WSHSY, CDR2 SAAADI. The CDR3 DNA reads TGCGCCTCCGGGAGGGAAATTGGAAACACCATATATTTT. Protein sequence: CASGREIGNTIYF.

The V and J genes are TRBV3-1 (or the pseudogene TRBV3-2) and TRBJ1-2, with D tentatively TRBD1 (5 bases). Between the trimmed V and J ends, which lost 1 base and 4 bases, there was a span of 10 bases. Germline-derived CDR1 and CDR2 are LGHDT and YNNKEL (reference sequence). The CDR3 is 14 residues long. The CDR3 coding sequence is TGTGCCAGCAGCCAAGGGACCAGGGTCTATGGCTACACCTTC. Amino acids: CASSQGTRVYGYTF.

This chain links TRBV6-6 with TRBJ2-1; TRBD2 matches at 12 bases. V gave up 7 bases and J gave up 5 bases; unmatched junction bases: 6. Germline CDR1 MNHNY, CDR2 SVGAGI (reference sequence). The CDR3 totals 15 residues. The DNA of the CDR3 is TGTGCCAGCACCCGACTAGCGGGAGCCAACAATGAGCAGTTCTTC. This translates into CASTRLAGANNEQFF.